This is a list of T cell receptor beta chains from one sample in a study of blood T cell repertoires in COVID-19. Clones were sequenced by immunoSEQ multiplex PCR, and TCRdb holds only the in-frame ones, with some missing. The sample consists of 63,000 or so clones, about 81% of them appearing once. What was sequenced was peripheral blood. These receptor sequences come from a human donor in a cohort sampled during active COVID-19. Each CDR3 is given with its conserved first and last residue. The order of the fields is V gene, J gene, clone size, D gene, CDR3 protein, CDR3 DNA. A D gene is named only where the DNA matches it firmly. Expanded clones get a size class; other rows say once, few or many, or leave the size out.

V gene: TRBV9; J gene: TRBJ2-7; clone size: .; D gene: TRBD1; CDR3 protein: CASSPETGPYEQYF; CDR3 DNA: TGTGCCAGCAGCCCAGAGACAGGGCCCTACGAGCAGTACTTC
V gene: TRBV24-1; J gene: TRBJ2-1; clone size: .; D gene: TRBD1; CDR3 protein: CATSDSTHGTGFNEQFF; CDR3 DNA: TGTGCCACCAGTGATTCAACCCACGGGACAGGGTTCAATGAGCAGTTCTTC
V gene: TRBV4-2; J gene: TRBJ2-3; clone size: .; D gene: TRBD2; CDR3 protein: CASSQNALAGGVDTQYF; CDR3 DNA: TGTGCCAGCAGCCAAAACGCACTAGCGGGAGGGGTAGATACGCAGTATTTT
V gene: TRBV5-4; J gene: TRBJ1-4; clone size: .; D gene: TRBD1; CDR3 protein: CASSAQTGANEKLFF; CDR3 DNA: TGTGCCAGCAGCGCACAGACAGGGGCTAATGAAAAACTGTTTTTT
V gene: TRBV7-9; J gene: TRBJ2-2; clone size: .; D gene: TRBD1; CDR3 protein: CASSLMRSGQGAEELFF; CDR3 DNA: TGTGCCAGCAGCTTAATGAGGTCAGGACAGGGGGCCGAGGAGCTGTTTTTT
V gene: TRBV6-5; J gene: TRBJ2-7; clone size: few; D gene: .; CDR3 protein: CASSGGTYEQYF; CDR3 DNA: TGTGCCAGCTCCGGCGGGACCTACGAGCAGTACTTC
V gene: TRBV4-1; J gene: TRBJ2-1; clone size: few; D gene: .; CDR3 protein: CASSQDGGLRRRNEQFF; CDR3 DNA: TGCGCCAGCAGCCAAGATGGGGGACTTAGACGGCGGAATGAGCAGTTCTTC
V gene: TRBV18; J gene: TRBJ1-2; clone size: large; D gene: .; CDR3 protein: CASSPGGDGYTF; CDR3 DNA: TGTGCCAGCTCCCCAGGCGGGGATGGCTACACCTTC
V gene: TRBV6-2/TRBV6-3; J gene: TRBJ1-4; clone size: .; D gene: .; CDR3 protein: CASSRTGNSNEKLFF; CDR3 DNA: TGTGCCAGCAGTAGAACGGGGAACTCTAATGAAAAACTGTTTTTT
V gene: TRBV7-3; J gene: TRBJ2-1; clone size: .; D gene: TRBD2; CDR3 protein: CASSLKIAGEQFF; CDR3 DNA: TGTGCCAGCAGCTTAAAGATAGCGGGTGAGCAGTTCTTC
V gene: TRBV28; J gene: TRBJ1-2; clone size: .; D gene: .; CDR3 protein: CASSFHRDYGYTF; CDR3 DNA: TGTGCCAGCAGTTTTCACAGGGACTATGGCTACACCTTC
V gene: TRBV28; J gene: TRBJ2-3; clone size: .; D gene: TRBD2; CDR3 protein: CASSTSGRGADTQYF; CDR3 DNA: TGTGCCAGCAGCACTAGCGGGAGGGGGGCAGATACGCAGTATTTT
V gene: TRBV28; J gene: TRBJ1-4; clone size: .; D gene: .; CDR3 protein: CASSLIWGEEKLFF; CDR3 DNA: TGTGCCAGCAGTTTGATCTGGGGGGAAGAAAAACTGTTTTTT
V gene: TRBV6-1; J gene: TRBJ1-1; clone size: .; D gene: .; CDR3 protein: CASSEAQGNTEAFF; CDR3 DNA: TGTGCCAGCAGTGAAGCTCAGGGGAACACTGAAGCTTTCTTT
V gene: TRBV19; J gene: TRBJ1-1; clone size: .; D gene: .; CDR3 protein: CASSMFGSTEAFF; CDR3 DNA: TGTGCCAGTAGTATGTTCGGGAGCACTGAAGCTTTCTTT
V gene: TRBV28; J gene: TRBJ2-7; clone size: .; D gene: TRBD2; CDR3 protein: CASSFTSGVDEQYF; CDR3 DNA: TGTGCCAGCAGTTTCACTAGCGGAGTAGACGAGCAGTACTTC
V gene: TRBV11-2; J gene: TRBJ2-1; clone size: .; D gene: .; CDR3 protein: CASSLRDTAVDEQFF; CDR3 DNA: TGTGCCAGCAGCTTAAGGGACACCGCGGTGGATGAGCAGTTCTTC
V gene: TRBV11-2; J gene: TRBJ2-2; clone size: .; D gene: TRBD2; CDR3 protein: CASTLAANTGELFF; CDR3 DNA: TGTGCCAGCACCCTAGCGGCGAACACCGGGGAGCTGTTTTTT
V gene: TRBV5-8; J gene: TRBJ2-1; clone size: .; D gene: TRBD2; CDR3 protein: CASSQRTSGRERFF; CDR3 DNA: TGTGCCAGCAGCCAACGGACTAGCGGCCGTGAAAGGTTCTTC
V gene: TRBV21-1; J gene: TRBJ2-6; clone size: .; D gene: .; CDR3 protein: CASSKEGTQAGANVLTF; CDR3 DNA: TGTGCCAGCAGCAAAGAAGGTACCCAGGCTGGGGCCAACGTCCTGACTTTC
V gene: TRBV7-2; J gene: TRBJ2-3; clone size: .; D gene: .; CDR3 protein: CASSAITSTDTQYF; CDR3 DNA: TGTGCCAGCAGCGCGATTACTAGCACAGATACGCAGTATTTT
V gene: TRBV28; J gene: TRBJ2-7; clone size: .; D gene: .; CDR3 protein: CASRGTVSYEQYF; CDR3 DNA: TGTGCCAGTCGGGGGACGGTCTCCTACGAGCAGTACTTC
V gene: TRBV19; J gene: TRBJ1-5; clone size: .; D gene: TRBD1; CDR3 protein: CASSAVTGGGQPQHF; CDR3 DNA: TGTGCCAGTAGTGCCGTAACAGGGGGGGGACAGCCCCAGCATTTT
V gene: TRBV7-2; J gene: TRBJ1-2; clone size: .; D gene: .; CDR3 protein: CASSPAPLVGRNYGYTF; CDR3 DNA: TGTGCCAGCAGCCCAGCCCCACTGGTGGGCAGAAACTATGGCTACACCTTC
V gene: TRBV10-2; J gene: TRBJ1-1; clone size: .; D gene: .; CDR3 protein: CASTGGTGNTEAFF; CDR3 DNA: TGCGCCAGCACGGGAGGCACAGGGAACACTGAAGCTTTCTTT
V gene: TRBV10-2; J gene: TRBJ2-5; clone size: .; D gene: TRBD2; CDR3 protein: CASSEEASGQETQYF; CDR3 DNA: TGCGCCAGCAGTGAGGAGGCTAGCGGCCAAGAGACCCAGTACTTC
V gene: TRBV28; J gene: TRBJ1-1; clone size: .; D gene: .; CDR3 protein: CASSNPVGEAFF; CDR3 DNA: TGTGCCAGCAGTAATCCCGTGGGCGAAGCTTTCTTT
V gene: TRBV2; J gene: TRBJ1-2; clone size: few; D gene: TRBD1; CDR3 protein: CASSIQGVGGYTF; CDR3 DNA: TGTGCCAGCAGCATACAGGGGGTCGGGGGCTACACCTTC
V gene: TRBV19; J gene: TRBJ1-6; clone size: .; D gene: .; CDR3 protein: CASRAGVNSPLHF; CDR3 DNA: TGTGCCAGTCGAGCAGGGGTTAATTCACCCCTCCACTTT
V gene: TRBV5-4; J gene: TRBJ2-7; clone size: .; D gene: TRBD2; CDR3 protein: CASSLRRLGLAGEEQYF; CDR3 DNA: TGTGCCAGCAGCTTGAGGCGTCTGGGACTAGCGGGAGAAGAGCAGTACTTC
V gene: TRBV4-3; J gene: TRBJ2-3; clone size: .; D gene: TRBD2; CDR3 protein: CASSQGAGGSWGTDTQYF; CDR3 DNA: TGCGCCAGCAGCCAAGGAGCGGGAGGGTCCTGGGGCACAGATACGCAGTATTTT
V gene: TRBV18; J gene: TRBJ1-4; clone size: .; D gene: TRBD1; CDR3 protein: CASSSQGVNEKLFF; CDR3 DNA: TGTGCCAGCTCATCACAGGGGGTGAATGAAAAACTGTTTTTT
V gene: TRBV28; J gene: TRBJ1-5; clone size: .; D gene: TRBD1; CDR3 protein: CASSFWNRGPQPQHF; CDR3 DNA: TGTGCCAGCAGTTTTTGGAACAGGGGGCCTCAGCCCCAGCATTTT
V gene: TRBV4-1; J gene: TRBJ2-2; clone size: .; D gene: .; CDR3 protein: CASSPLDTGELFF; CDR3 DNA: TGCGCCAGCAGCCCCCTTGACACCGGGGAGCTGTTTTTT